What follows describes a single T cell receptor (beta chain). This receptor's antigen is unknown. No base qualities exist here, and no much larger clone lies one base off it. The germline ends are 11 bases apart after V is trimmed by 6 bases and J by 9 bases. The germline V gene (reference sequence) gives CDR1 as LNHDA and CDR2 as SQIVND. CDR3 length: 12 amino acids, cysteine to phenylalanine. The sequence is cut down to CDR3 DNA, 36 bases in frame from base 1. This sample is part of a study of blood T cell repertoires in COVID-19 (dated by TCRdb to 2018 to 2020). For the wider study: The collaborator samples originated in the United States, Italy and Spain and spanned the acute and convalescent phases of COVID-19. The prospective study material was composed of cDNA or gDNA derived from T cells, B-cell-depleted T cells, or PBMCs. Deeply sampled blood TCRbeta repertoires from subjects exposed to, actively infected with, or recovered from COVID-19 were included in the dataset. A freely available public database, intended as a resource for researchers studying the immune response to SARS-CoV-2, is where the repertoires were released. Samples were obtained from the ongoing ImmuneRACE study (first 160 participants) and from 950 to 1,500 subjects provided by 6 global collaborators. The sample metadata nearly always contained a de-identified subject ID, COVID-19 status, age in years and sex. Where HLA class I and class II types were available, the types were taken from metadata supplied by the sample provider, not from assay-based typing.

In Seattle, one collaborating source enrolled patients while the infection was active and tracked those patients longitudinally over the course of disease. Collaborating institutions collected whole blood in K2EDTA tubes following their own protocols. For TCRbeta analysis, collaborator samples were shipped as frozen whole blood, as isolated PBMCs, or as DNA extracted from either sample type. The immunoSEQ Assay, a bias-controlled multiplex PCR, was used to amplify TCRbeta CDR3 regions from genomic DNA. The published analysis was carried out like this. Within the assay, amplification of reference gene primers was used to estimate how many nucleated cells each sample contained. To quantify the absolute abundance of each unique TCRbeta CDR3 rearrangement, sequence reads were collapsed and filtered. For each sample, productive Simpson clonality was calculated as the square root of Simpson's diversity index across productive rearrangements. TCRdb mirrors the immuneACCESS table, restricted to in-frame sequences. Some clones are absent from its copies; in checked studies, under half trace to an unresolved V gene, and the reason for the others is unknown. Clonal size and the V and J genes are those of that table, whereas D and trimming came from the DNA. Recorded for this sample are 350,000 to 500,000 clones; roughly 89% of them occurred a single time. The ten largest clones capture around 0.92% of the sample.

Study-wide findings and limitations: How much clinical and demographic metadata was included differed by source and by participant, and the metadata was provided uncurated.

Sequencing was carried out using peripheral blood. This clonotype was sampled from a man between 18 and 35 years old with COVID-19, enrolled during active disease. The chain is assembled from TRBV19 and TRBJ1-4; TRBD1 could be the D gene, as 6 bases match. This receptor has the CDR3 CASSYTGKKLFF. The DNA reads as follows: TGTGCCAGTAGCTACACAGGGAAAAAACTGTTTTTT. The variable domain in full, with residues beyond the CDR3 obtained from the reference TRBV19 and TRBJ1-4 genes, is DGGITQSPKYLFRKEGQNVTLSCEQNLNHDAMYWYRQDPGQGLRLIYYSQIVNDFQKGDIAEGYSVSREKKESFPLTVTSAQKNPTAFYLCASSYTGKKLFFGSGTQLSVL.